This TCR beta chain was recovered during a study of PD-L1 blockade in urothelial cancer. Across the whole study: Blood yielded a median of roughly 140,000 T cells per sample.

Profiling relied on immunoSEQ multiplex PCR, and the TCRdb table lists in-frame clones only, not all of them. The profile covers 15,000 to 20,000 clones, with roughly 87% appearing a single time and 5.5% to 7% taken by the ten largest. Looked up from germline, CDR1 is MNHEY and CDR2 is SMNVEV (reference sequence). This CDR3 has 18 residues. V dropped 4 bases and J dropped 0; count of bases not matched to a gene: 6. Pretreatment and on-treatment samples were taken, numbering 1 to 8 per patient. The TCR comes from a man aged 50-60 years with urothelial cancer. The sequencing used PBMCs, collected around atezolizumab (anti-PD-L1) treatment. The chain recombines TRBV27 with TRBJ1-6; 10 bases line up with TRBD1. Written as DNA, the CDR3 is TGTGCCAGCAGTTCAGGGACAGGGGCGAGCTCCTATAATTCACCCCTCCACTTT. The encoded protein is CASSSGTGASSYNSPLHF.